The 10 T cell receptor beta chains reported below all come from one sample, sequenced in a study of early T cells in non-severe SARS-CoV-2 infection. TCRdb re-called the 5' RACE reads with MiXCR, one entry per CDR3 protein. The table lists 40,000 to 60,000 distinct CDR3 sequences, 8.5% to 10% of them singletons. Sequencing input: whole blood. The receptors stem from an adult who was a healthcare worker with PCR-confirmed SARS-CoV-2 infection or an uninfected control (not recorded which).

This clonotype has a count of ten or more. This sequence joins TRBV6-1 and TRBJ1-1; TRBD1 matches at 11 bases. The length of the CDR3 is 15 residues. Germline CDR1 MNHNS, CDR2 SASEGT. J lost 6 bases, V lost 0 bases, and 3 bases had no gene match. For the CDR3, the DNA is TGTGCCAGCAGTGAAGCGTTGGGACAGGGGGCTGAAGCTTTCTTT. Its protein is CASSEALGQGAEAFF.

The chain carries TRBV3-1 and TRBJ2-1; D is unclear. The CDR3 has 13 residues. Germline V gene data show CDR1 as LGHDT and CDR2 as YNNKEL (reference sequence). V was shortened by 0 bases and J by 8 bases, with 8 bases between the two germline ends. CDR3: CASSQDPGYEQFF. The DNA for the CDR3 is TGTGCCAGCAGCCAAGATCCAGGCTATGAGCAGTTCTTC.

This clonotype occurred many times. This CDR3 reads CASSWGDRGYGYTF. As DNA, the CDR3 is TGTGCCAGCAGCTGGGGGGACAGGGGCTATGGCTACACCTTC. The chain combines TRBV5-4 with TRBJ1-2; 10 bases are a match to TRBD1. In germline, CDR1 is SGHNT, CDR2 YYREEE (reference sequence). The CDR3 sequence is 14 residues long. After removal of 3 bases from V and 4 bases from J, the junction contained 3 bases not matched to a gene.

This CDR3 reads CASSLLTTTGNTIYF. CDR3 DNA sequence: TGTGCCAGCAGTTTATTGACTACAACCGGAAACACCATATATTTT. V usage is TRBV28 and J usage is TRBJ1-3; no definite D call. The CDR3 spans 15 residues. Between the trimmed V and J ends, which lost 1 base and 4 bases, there was a span of 11 bases. Germline V lookup: CDR1 MDHEN, CDR2 SYDVKM. The variable domain in full, completed from reference TRBV28 and TRBJ1-3, reads DVKVTQSSRYLVKRTGEKVFLECVQDMDHENMFWYRQDPGLGLRLIYFSYDVKMKEKGDIPEGYSVSREKKERFSLILESASTNQTSMYLCASSLLTTTGNTIYFGEGSWLTVV.

This clonotype was counted many times. The CDR3 sequence: CASSPLALPYEQYF. CDR3 bases: TGTGCCAGCAGCCCCCTAGCCCTCCCCTACGAGCAGTACTTC. The V and J genes are TRBV3-1 and TRBJ2-7; D might be TRBD2 (5 bases). Germline assignment: CDR1 LGHDT and CDR2 YNNKEL (reference sequence). The V end lost 4 bases, the J end lost 2 bases, and 12 bases lay between the germline ends. The CDR3 extends over 14 amino acids.

This clonotype was picked up many times. This chain joins TRBV6-6 and TRBJ2-5; D is perhaps TRBD2 (7 bases). The CDR3 has 16 residues. Germline lookup yields CDR1 MNHNY and CDR2 SVGAGI (reference sequence). V was trimmed by 5 bases and J by 0 bases, leaving 16 bases between them. Here the CDR3 reads CASSTGKGGYQETQYF. CDR3 DNA: TGTGCCAGCAGTACGGGCAAGGGGGGGTACCAAGAGACCCAGTACTTC.

The chain combines TRBV7-2 with TRBJ2-7; D is perhaps TRBD2 (5 bases). This CDR3 comprises 13 residues. CDR1 is SGHTA and CDR2 is FQGNSA in the germline V gene. Trimming took off 2 bases at V and 7 bases at J, with 12 bases between the two ends. In nucleotides, the CDR3 is TGTGCCAGCAGCTTATTCGCGACGGGGGAGCAGTACTTC. Amino acid sequence: CASSLFATGEQYF. Drawing the rest from reference TRBV7-2 and TRBJ2-7, the complete variable domain is GAGVSQSPSNKVTEKGKDVELRCDPISGHTALYWYRQSLGQGLEFLIYFQGNSAPDKSGLPSDRFSAERTGGSVSTLTIQRTQQEDSAVYLCASSLFATGEQYFGPGTRLTVT.

This clonotype was counted ten times or more. The chain links TRBV28 to TRBJ2-7; the D gene is possibly TRBD2 (5 bases). This CDR3 spans 15 amino acids. Germline V gene lookup returns CDR1 MDHEN and CDR2 SYDVKM. V was shortened by 6 bases and J by 0 bases, with 15 bases between the two germline ends. The chain's CDR3 is CASRIATPNSYEQYF. For the CDR3, the DNA is TGTGCCAGCAGGATAGCGACTCCTAACTCCTACGAGCAGTACTTC.

CDR3: CASLRAPNTEAFF. The CDR3 bases are TGTGCCAGCCTACGGGCACCGAACACTGAAGCTTTCTTT. The chain is built from TRBV28 and TRBJ1-1; D gene unclear. Germline V lookup: CDR1 MDHEN, CDR2 SYDVKM. The CDR3 totals 13 residues. The V and J ends lost 8 bases and 1 base respectively, with 11 bases between them.

This clonotype was counted only a few times. V and J are TRBV9 and TRBJ2-2; D is perhaps TRBD1 (5 bases). Germline loops: CDR1 SGDLS, CDR2 YYNGEE. The CDR3 runs to 16 residues. The V end was cut by 4 bases, the J end by 6 bases, with 19 bases between. The CDR3 region has the DNA TGTGCCAGCAGCTCCTACGGGCCCCAGGGCGCCGGGGAGCTGTTTTTT. It encodes CASSSYGPQGAGELFF.